This T cell receptor beta chain was observed in a study of T cells in Graves' hyperthyroidism and ophthalmopathy. Per germline, CDR1 DFQATT and CDR2 SNEGSKA (reference sequence). This CDR3 is built from 14 residues. After removal of 3 bases from V and 4 bases from J, the junction contained 7 bases not matched to a gene. From RNA transcripts, TCR beta CDR3 regions were amplified. The HTBI primer set was used in a first-round RT-PCR of the TCR CDR3. TCRdb re-analysed the multiplex PCR reads in MiXCR, keeping a single row per CDR3 protein. Among about 400,000 distinct CDR3 sequences listed, roughly 13% were seen once. This clonotype showed up many times.

The clonotype comes from a man aged 50 to 60 with Graves' ophthalmopathy. This chain links TRBV20-1 with TRBJ2-7; TRBD1 matches at 9 bases. Sequencing was done on a sample of blood. The CDR3 is CSASPRDRAYEQYF. The CDR3 DNA is TGCAGTGCTAGTCCCCGGGACAGGGCTTACGAGCAGTACTTC.